This T cell receptor beta chain was found in a study of CD8 T cells in ankylosing spondylitis. Regarding the study as a whole: Seven or eight highly homologous variants made up a TCR beta motif, and this motif appeared characteristic of ankylosing spondylitis blood.

Regarding this clonotype: Antigen unknown.

By quantitative 5'-RACE with molecular barcodes, the TCR beta libraries were made. TCRdb processed the 5' RACE reads anew with MiXCR; each CDR3 protein has one entry. The sample lists more than 600,000 distinct CDR3 sequences, 15% to 20% occurring once. Sequencing used blood, either unsorted or a sorted T cell fraction (not recorded which). This clonotype was sampled from a male donor with ankylosing spondylitis.

CDR3 bases: TGTGCCAGCAGCTTACCAGGGGTCGTGGGAGAGACCCAGTACTTC. Protein: CASSLPGVVGETQYF. V and J are TRBV7-9 and TRBJ2-5, with a tentative D call TRBD1 (6 bases). The germline V gene encodes CDR1 SEHNR and CDR2 FQNEAQ (reference sequence). With 2 bases removed from V and 4 bases from J, the gap between germline ends came to 14 bases. The CDR3 loop spans 15 amino acids.